This is a list of T cell receptor beta chains from one sample in a study of type 1 regulatory T cells. TCRdb analysed the reads with MiXCR anew, one entry per CDR3 protein. The sample lists some 60,000 distinct CDR3 sequences; 60% to 65% were seen once. No cognate antigen is known for these TCRs. The sample taken for sequencing was cultured non-Tr1 T cells, either the whole culture or a sorted T cell fraction (not recorded which). Receptors originate from a human donor in good health. CDR3s include the opening cysteine and the closing phenylalanine or tryptophan. The D gene is left open where the match is weak. Only some rows state a clone size, as once, few, many or a class for expanded clones.

>TRBJ1-1|NA|NA|TRBV6-2/TRBV6-3
CASSYSEDTEAFF
TGTGCCAGCAGTTACTCGGAAGACACTGAAGCTTTCTTT
>TRBJ2-1|NA|few|TRBV19
CASSAFPGLQRTGSSYNEQFF
TGTGCCAGTAGTGCTTTCCCGGGGCTCCAACGGACCGGGAGCTCCTACAATGAGCAGTTCTTC
>TRBJ2-5|TRBD2|NA|TRBV5-1
CASSFFLTSGETQYF
TGCGCCAGCAGCTTTTTTCTAACTAGCGGAGAGACCCAGTACTTC
>TRBJ1-5|NA|medium-sized|TRBV20-1
CSARAQERSENQPQHF
TGCAGTGCTAGAGCCCAAGAAAGGAGCGAAAATCAGCCCCAGCATTTT
>TRBJ1-2|NA|NA|TRBV24-1
CATSDGDGYTF
TGTGCCACCAGTGATGGAGATGGCTACACCTTC
>TRBJ1-3|NA|few|TRBV7-2
CASSLGSGNTIYF
TGTGCCAGCAGCTTAGGCTCTGGAAACACCATATATTTT
>TRBJ2-1|TRBD2|once|TRBV29-1
CSVLPAGAKNEQFF
TGCAGCGTTCTTCCAGCGGGAGCAAAAAATGAGCAGTTCTTC
>TRBJ2-7|NA|NA|TRBV2
CASSESSEGRQYF
TGTGCCAGCAGTGAAAGTTCGGAGGGAAGGCAGTACTTC
>TRBJ2-3|NA|NA|TRBV5-1
CASSLATSQDTQYF
TGCGCCAGCAGCTTGGCGACTAGTCAAGATACGCAGTATTTT
>TRBJ1-1|NA|few|TRBV12-3/TRBV12-4
CASSGHFGTEAFF
TGTGCCAGCAGCGGGCATTTCGGAACTGAAGCTTTCTTT